The rows below give T cell receptor beta chains drawn from one sample of a study of blood T cell repertoires in acute mononucleosis. Profiling relied on immunoSEQ multiplex PCR, and the TCRdb table lists in-frame clones only, not all of them. The data show thousands of clones, about 32% seen once. This material consisted of EBV YVL epitope tetramer+ CD8+ T cells sorted from PBMCs, taken during acute infectious mononucleosis. Source of these receptors: a man aged 18 to 29 with infectious mononucleosis caused by EBV. The CDR3 runs from the conserved cysteine through the conserved F or W. A D gene is named only where the DNA matches it firmly. Not every row has a clone size; where given, it reads once, few, many or a size class.

cdr3_aa: CASSPDAYVSYEQYF
cdr3_nt: TGTGCCAGCAGCCCAGATGCTTATGTCTCCTACGAGCAGTACTTC
d_call: NA
clone_size: medium-sized
j_call: TRBJ2-7
v_call: TRBV7-2
cdr3_length: 15

cdr3_aa: CASSPTLGGADTQYF
cdr3_nt: TGTGCCAGCAGCCCCACGCTAGGCGGCGCAGATACGCAGTATTTT
d_call: NA
clone_size: NA
j_call: TRBJ2-3
v_call: TRBV7-7
cdr3_length: 15

cdr3_aa: CASSEAPRLAGGELFFF
cdr3_nt: NA
d_call: NA
clone_size: few
j_call: TRBJ2-2
v_call: TRBV2
cdr3_length: 17

cdr3_aa: CASSSILALTGTGELFF
cdr3_nt: TGTGCCAGCAGTTCTATACTAGCGCTGACTGGAACCGGGGAGCTGTTTTTT
d_call: TRBD2
clone_size: few
j_call: TRBJ2-2
v_call: TRBV25-1
cdr3_length: 17

cdr3_aa: CASSLMGREQFF
cdr3_nt: TGTGCCAGCAGCCTCATGGGCAGAGAGCAGTTCTTC
d_call: NA
clone_size: few
j_call: TRBJ2-1
v_call: TRBV7-3
cdr3_length: 12

cdr3_aa: CASSPGLAGQQYF
cdr3_nt: TGTGCCAGCAGCCCCGGACTAGCGGGACAGCAGTACTTC
d_call: TRBD2
clone_size: many
j_call: TRBJ2-7
v_call: TRBV4-2
cdr3_length: 13

cdr3_aa: CASSWTDTEAFF
cdr3_nt: TGTGCCAGCAGCTGGACGGACACTGAAGCTTTCTTT
d_call: NA
clone_size: few
j_call: TRBJ1-1
v_call: TRBV7-5
cdr3_length: 12

cdr3_aa: CASSDFRQVDNEQFF
cdr3_nt: TGTGCCAGCAGTGATTTCCGACAGGTGGACAATGAGCAGTTCTTC
d_call: NA
clone_size: many
j_call: TRBJ2-1
v_call: TRBV27
cdr3_length: 15

cdr3_aa: CASSFGTEQETQYF
cdr3_nt: TGCGCCAGCAGCTTCGGGACAGAGCAAGAGACCCAGTACTTC
d_call: TRBD1
clone_size: NA
j_call: TRBJ2-5
v_call: TRBV4-3
cdr3_length: 14

cdr3_aa: CASSHPREGGQNIQYF
cdr3_nt: TGTGCCAGCAGCCACCCCCGGGAGGGAGGGCAAAACATTCAGTACTTC
d_call: TRBD2
clone_size: few
j_call: TRBJ2-4
v_call: TRBV7-9
cdr3_length: 16

cdr3_aa: CASSLYSDKYF
cdr3_nt: TGTGCCAGCAGTTTATATTCAGATAAGTATTTT
d_call: NA
clone_size: NA
j_call: TRBJ2-3
v_call: TRBV28
cdr3_length: 11

cdr3_aa: CATSDAHVNEQFF
cdr3_nt: TGTGCCACCAGTGACGCCCATGTCAATGAGCAGTTCTTC
d_call: NA
clone_size: few
j_call: TRBJ2-1
v_call: TRBV6-6
cdr3_length: 13

cdr3_aa: CASSFTGGEQFF
cdr3_nt: TGTGCCAGCAGTTTTACGGGAGGGGAGCAGTTCTTC
d_call: TRBD2
clone_size: NA
j_call: TRBJ2-1
v_call: TRBV25-1
cdr3_length: 12

cdr3_aa: CASLSVTTVKQETQYF
cdr3_nt: TGTGCCAGTTTATCGGTAACGACAGTAAAACAAGAGACCCAGTACTTC
d_call: NA
clone_size: NA
j_call: TRBJ2-5
v_call: TRBV27
cdr3_length: 16

cdr3_aa: CAGSYYNEQFF
cdr3_nt: TGTGCCGGCTCTTATTACAATGAGCAGTTCTTC
d_call: NA
clone_size: many
j_call: TRBJ2-1
v_call: TRBV6-5
cdr3_length: 11

cdr3_aa: CASSLSISEIKNIQYF
cdr3_nt: TGTGCCAGCAGTTTATCGATATCGGAGATCAAAAACATTCAGTACTTC
d_call: NA
clone_size: many
j_call: TRBJ2-4
v_call: TRBV6-5
cdr3_length: 16

cdr3_aa: CASSLATVTYGYTF
cdr3_nt: TGTGCCAGCAGCTTAGCTACAGTGACCTATGGCTACACCTTC
d_call: NA
clone_size: medium-sized
j_call: TRBJ1-2
v_call: TRBV7-2
cdr3_length: 14

cdr3_aa: CASSHPREGGHIIQYF
cdr3_nt: TGTGCCAGCAGCCACCCCCGGGAGGGAGGGCACATCATTCAGTACTTC
d_call: TRBD2
clone_size: few
j_call: TRBJ2-4
v_call: TRBV13
cdr3_length: 16

cdr3_aa: CASSALLGSASTHYF
cdr3_nt: TGTGCCAGCAGTGCCCTACTTGGGTCAGCGTCGACTCATTATTTT
d_call: NA
clone_size: few
j_call: TRBJ2-3
v_call: TRBV6-5
cdr3_length: 15

cdr3_aa: CASRQTSGELFFF
cdr3_nt: NA
d_call: NA
clone_size: few
j_call: TRBJ2-2
v_call: TRBV7-3
cdr3_length: 13

cdr3_aa: CASSDVGTSRFF
cdr3_nt: TGTGCCAGCAGTGACGTCGGGACTAGTAGGTTCTTC
d_call: TRBD2
clone_size: many
j_call: TRBJ2-1
v_call: TRBV10-3
cdr3_length: 12

cdr3_aa: CASSLETRNTEAFF
cdr3_nt: TGTGCCAGCAGCTTGGAGACACGAAACACTGAAGCTTTCTTT
d_call: NA
clone_size: NA
j_call: TRBJ1-1
v_call: TRBV5-6
cdr3_length: 14

cdr3_aa: CASSPAREREVETQYF
cdr3_nt: TGCGCCAGCAGCCCAGCGAGGGAGCGGGAAGTCGAGACCCAGTACTTC
d_call: TRBD2
clone_size: few
j_call: TRBJ2-5
v_call: TRBV23-1
cdr3_length: 16

cdr3_aa: CASSYGLEHGSETQYF
cdr3_nt: TGTGCCAGCAGTTACGGTTTGGAACACGGGAGTGAGACCCAGTACTTC
d_call: NA
clone_size: few
j_call: TRBJ2-5
v_call: TRBV6-5
cdr3_length: 16

cdr3_aa: CASSLSNIQYF
cdr3_nt: TGTGCCAGCAGTTTGAGTAACATTCAGTACTTC
d_call: NA
clone_size: NA
j_call: TRBJ2-4
v_call: TRBV28
cdr3_length: 11

cdr3_aa: CASSVGAVGSSGTKTQYF
cdr3_nt: TGTGCCAGCAGCGTGGGGGCAGTTGGGAGTAGCGGGACAAAGACCCAGTACTTC
d_call: TRBD2
clone_size: NA
j_call: TRBJ2-5
v_call: TRBV9
cdr3_length: 18

cdr3_aa: CASSPRQGTYEQYF
cdr3_nt: TGTGCCAGCAGCCCCAGACAGGGAACCTACGAGCAGTACTTC
d_call: TRBD1
clone_size: few
j_call: TRBJ2-7
v_call: TRBV13
cdr3_length: 14

cdr3_aa: CASTGTFNEQFF
cdr3_nt: TGTGCCAGCACCGGGACATTCAATGAGCAGTTCTTC
d_call: NA
clone_size: NA
j_call: TRBJ2-1
v_call: TRBV28
cdr3_length: 12

cdr3_aa: CASSWTSEEQFF
cdr3_nt: TGTGCCAGCAGTTGGACTAGCGAAGAGCAGTTCTTC
d_call: TRBD2
clone_size: many
j_call: TRBJ2-1
v_call: TRBV6-5
cdr3_length: 12

cdr3_aa: CASRPWGGTGELFF
cdr3_nt: TGTGCCAGCAGACCCTGGGGAGGGACCGGGGAGCTGTTTTTT
d_call: TRBD2
clone_size: NA
j_call: TRBJ2-2
v_call: TRBV4-1
cdr3_length: 14

cdr3_aa: CASSGTGSWPQHF
cdr3_nt: TGTGCCAGCAGCGGGACAGGATCGTGGCCCCAGCATTTT
d_call: TRBD1
clone_size: many
j_call: TRBJ1-5
v_call: TRBV13
cdr3_length: 13